This T cell receptor beta chain was found in a study of blood T cell repertoires in COVID-19. The authors' processing: Estimation of nucleated cell counts was performed using reference gene primer amplification. Measured with immunoSEQ multiplex PCR; TCRdb has only the in-frame clones, and not every one. V and J calls and clone size come straight from that table; D and trimming were deduced from the DNA. The table includes approximately 220,000 clones, 81% detected once. Trimming left V 6 bases short and J 2 bases short, with 10 bases between. Germline V lookup: CDR1 MNHEY, CDR2 SVGAGI. The length of the CDR3 is 13 residues.

V gene TRBV6-5 combines with J gene TRBJ1-2; D unresolved. This sequence was found in a woman of 80 years or more with acute or convalescent COVID-19. The material sequenced was peripheral blood. CDR3 residues: CASRKPGNYGYTF. CDR3 DNA sequence: TGTGCCAGCAGAAAACCCGGGAACTATGGCTACACCTTC.